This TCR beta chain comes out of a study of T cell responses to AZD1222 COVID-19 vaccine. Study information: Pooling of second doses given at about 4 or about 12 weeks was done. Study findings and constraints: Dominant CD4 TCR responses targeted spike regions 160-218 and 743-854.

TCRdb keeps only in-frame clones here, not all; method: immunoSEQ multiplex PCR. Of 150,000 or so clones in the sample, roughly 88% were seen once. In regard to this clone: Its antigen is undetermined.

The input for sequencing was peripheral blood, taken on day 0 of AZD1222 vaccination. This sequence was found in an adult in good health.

CDR3 loop: CASSPVSLKLIGELFF. In DNA form, the CDR3 reads TGTGCCAGCTCACCAGTGTCGCTCAAGCTCATCGGGGAGCTGTTTTTT. The chain joins TRBV18 to TRBJ2-2; no firm D call. Germline CDR1 is KGHSH and CDR2 is LQKENI. This CDR3 spans 16 amino acids. Between the trimmed V and J ends, which lost 2 bases and 7 bases, there was a span of 17 bases.